This T cell receptor (beta chain) was found in a study of blood T cell repertoires in COVID-19. Original handling: Amplification of reference gene primers was used by the study to estimate nucleated cell counts. Data came from immunoSEQ multiplex PCR; TCRdb stores just in-frame clones and leaves some out. The DNA was the basis for D and trimming; V, J and clone size are from that table. The table records over 250,000 clones, 70% to 85% of them present only once. The germline gives CDR1 SGHNT, CDR2 YYREEE (reference sequence). V lost 0 bases and J 14 bases, leaving 21 bases between the germline ends. CDR3 length: 16 residues. This clone is a singleton in its sample.

The material sequenced was peripheral blood. The TCR was taken from an elderly woman with acute or convalescent COVID-19. V gene TRBV5-4 combines with J gene TRBJ1-6; a weak D match, TRBD1 (6 bases). CDR3 bases: TGTGCCAGCAGCTTGGCCGGAGAGACCAGAGGGGGGGCCCTCCACTTT. As protein: CASSLAGETRGGALHF.